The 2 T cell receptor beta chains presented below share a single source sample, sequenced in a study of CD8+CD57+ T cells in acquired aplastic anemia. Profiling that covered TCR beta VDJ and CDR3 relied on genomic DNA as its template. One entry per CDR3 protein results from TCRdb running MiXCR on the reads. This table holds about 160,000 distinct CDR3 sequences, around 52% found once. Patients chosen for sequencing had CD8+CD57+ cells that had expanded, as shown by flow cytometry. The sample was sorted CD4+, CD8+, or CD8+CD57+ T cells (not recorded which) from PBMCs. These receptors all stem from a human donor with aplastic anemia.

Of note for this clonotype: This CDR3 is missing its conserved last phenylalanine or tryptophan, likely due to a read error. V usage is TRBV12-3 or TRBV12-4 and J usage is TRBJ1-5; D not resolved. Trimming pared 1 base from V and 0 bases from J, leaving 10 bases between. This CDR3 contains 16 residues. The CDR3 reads CASSLVPATSNQPQHL. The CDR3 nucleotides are TGTGCCAGCAGTTTAGTGCCGGCAACTAGCAATCAGCCCCAGCATCTT.

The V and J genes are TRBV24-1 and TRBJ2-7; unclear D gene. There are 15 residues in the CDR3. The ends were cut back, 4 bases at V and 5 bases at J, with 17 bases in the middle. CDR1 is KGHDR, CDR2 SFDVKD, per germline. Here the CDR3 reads CATSEPRPESDEQYF. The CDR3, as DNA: TGTGCCACCAGTGAACCGCGCCCAGAGTCCGACGAGCAGTACTTC.